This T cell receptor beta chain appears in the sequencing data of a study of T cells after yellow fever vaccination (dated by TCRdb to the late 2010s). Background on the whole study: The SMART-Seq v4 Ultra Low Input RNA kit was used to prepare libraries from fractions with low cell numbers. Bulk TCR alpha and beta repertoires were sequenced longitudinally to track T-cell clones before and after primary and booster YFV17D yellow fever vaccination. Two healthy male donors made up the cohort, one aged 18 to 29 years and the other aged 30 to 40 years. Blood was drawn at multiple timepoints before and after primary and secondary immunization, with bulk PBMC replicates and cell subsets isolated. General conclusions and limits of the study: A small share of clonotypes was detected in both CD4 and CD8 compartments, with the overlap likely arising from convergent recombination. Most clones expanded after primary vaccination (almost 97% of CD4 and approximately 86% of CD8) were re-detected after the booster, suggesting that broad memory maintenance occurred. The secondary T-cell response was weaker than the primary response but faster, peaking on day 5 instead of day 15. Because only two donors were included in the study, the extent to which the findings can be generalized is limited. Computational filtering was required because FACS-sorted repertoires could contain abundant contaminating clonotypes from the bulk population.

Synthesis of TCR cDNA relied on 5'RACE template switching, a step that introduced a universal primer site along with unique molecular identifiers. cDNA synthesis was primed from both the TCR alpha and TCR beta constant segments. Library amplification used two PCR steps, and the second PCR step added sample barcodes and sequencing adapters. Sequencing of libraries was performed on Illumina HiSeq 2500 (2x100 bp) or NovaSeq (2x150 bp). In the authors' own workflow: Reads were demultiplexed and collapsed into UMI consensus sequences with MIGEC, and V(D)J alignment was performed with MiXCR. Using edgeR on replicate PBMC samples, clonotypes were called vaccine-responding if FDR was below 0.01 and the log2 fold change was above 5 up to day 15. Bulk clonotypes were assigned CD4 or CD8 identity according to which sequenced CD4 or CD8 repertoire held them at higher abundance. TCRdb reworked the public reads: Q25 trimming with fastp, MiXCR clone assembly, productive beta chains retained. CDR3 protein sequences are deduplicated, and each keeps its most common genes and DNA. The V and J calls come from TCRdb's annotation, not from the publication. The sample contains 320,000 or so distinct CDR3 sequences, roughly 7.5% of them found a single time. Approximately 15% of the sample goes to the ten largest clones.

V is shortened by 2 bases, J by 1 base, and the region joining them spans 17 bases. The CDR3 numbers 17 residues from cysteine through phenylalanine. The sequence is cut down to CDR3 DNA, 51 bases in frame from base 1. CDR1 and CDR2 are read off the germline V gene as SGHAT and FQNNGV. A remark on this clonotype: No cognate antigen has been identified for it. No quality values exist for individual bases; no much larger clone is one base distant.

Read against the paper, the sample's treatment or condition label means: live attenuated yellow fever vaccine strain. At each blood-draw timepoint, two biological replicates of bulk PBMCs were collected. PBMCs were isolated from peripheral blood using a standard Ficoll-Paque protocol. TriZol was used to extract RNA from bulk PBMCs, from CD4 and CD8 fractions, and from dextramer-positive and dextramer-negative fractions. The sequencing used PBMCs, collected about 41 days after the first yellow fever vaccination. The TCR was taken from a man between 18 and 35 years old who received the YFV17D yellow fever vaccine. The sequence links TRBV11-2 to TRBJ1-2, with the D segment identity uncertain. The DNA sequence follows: TGTGCCAGCAGCTTACCTTTCCGGGTAGGAAATAACTATGGCTACACCTTC. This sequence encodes CASSLPFRVGNNYGYTF.